A single sample is the source of the 12 T cell receptor beta chains below, sequenced in a study of regulatory T cells in long-lasting Graves disease. Investigators prepared the TCR beta libraries by applying iRepertoire HTBI primers and Arm-PCR of CDR3 regions. In TCRdb, the multiplex PCR reads were re-called with MiXCR into one record per CDR3 protein. The sample lists some 410,000 distinct CDR3 sequences, over 15% seen once, with approximately 11% in the top ten. Noted time point: newly diagnosed GD, antithyroid drugs for less than 3 months. Generation of the TCR library employed RNA extracted from PBMCs. The data were also submitted as part of a second study, on T cells in Graves' hyperthyroidism and ophthalmopathy.

The sample consisted of peripheral blood mononuclear cells (PBMCs), taken at new diagnosis, from a patient treated with antithyroid drugs. The receptors originated from a young woman with Graves disease.

The chain is built from TRBV6-5 and TRBJ2-5; 10 nucleotides line up with TRBD1. The junction had 5 bases not matched to a gene; V was cut back by 2 bases and J by 5 bases. This CDR3 is 15 amino acids long. Germline V gene sequence: CDR1 MNHEY, CDR2 SVGAGI. This CDR3 reads CASSYPGTGDETQYF. The CDR3 bases are TGTGCCAGCAGTTACCCCGGGACAGGGGACGAGACCCAGTACTTC.

This rearrangement joins TRBV11-2 to TRBJ1-6; a possible D gene is TRBD1 (5 bases). The germline V gene has CDR1 SGHAT and CDR2 FQNNGV. This CDR3 has 15 amino acids. V was trimmed by 5 bases and J by 9 bases, leaving 17 bases between them. The CDR3 protein is CASSPGGVGSSPLHF. The CDR3 coding sequence is TGTGCCAGCAGCCCGGGGGGGGTGGGGAGTTCACCCCTCCACTTT.

There are a few counts of this clonotype. The chain recombines TRBV20-1 with TRBJ1-5; D is unclear. Trimming removed 3 bases from V and 4 bases from J, with 13 bases in between. Germline lookup yields CDR1 DFQATT and CDR2 SNEGSKA (reference sequence). The CDR3 has 14 amino acids. The CDR3 bases are TGCAGTGCTAGCAGTACGCAAATTAATCAGCCCCAGCATTTT. It translates to CSASSTQINQPQHF.

The rearrangement joins TRBV6-1 to TRBJ2-1, with 14 bases identical to TRBD2. With V trimmed by 5 bases and J by 12 bases, 12 bases remained unmatched. The CDR3 is 16 residues long. Germline V gene sequence: CDR1 MNHNS, CDR2 SASEGT. This CDR3 is CASSLRTSGRTPRQFF. DNA for the CDR3: TGTGCCAGCAGTCTCCGGACTAGCGGGAGGACACCCCGGCAGTTCTTC.

The CDR3 here is CASSQDRAANEQFF. CDR3 sequence (DNA): TGCGCCAGCAGCCAGGATCGTGCTGCTAATGAGCAGTTCTTC. V usage is TRBV4-1 and J usage is TRBJ2-1; D is unclear. The length of the CDR3 is 14 residues. Deletions cut 3 bases from V and 7 bases from J, with 13 bases between. From germline, CDR1 is MGHRA and CDR2 YSYEKL.

Regarding this clonotype: One end of the junction is discordant with germline, which a read error may explain. The chain links TRBV10-3 to TRBJ2-1; D is uncertain. This CDR3 contains 13 residues. Germline CDR1 reads ENHRY; CDR2 reads SYGVKD. The CDR3 spells CAIFDSAYNEQSF. The CDR3 nucleotides read TGTGCCATATTTGACTCTGCCTACAATGAGCAGTCCTTC.

Many counts were recorded for this clonotype. This rearrangement joins TRBV20-1 to TRBJ2-5; 8 nucleotides agree with TRBD1. The germline V gene encodes CDR1 DFQATT and CDR2 SNEGSKA (reference sequence). V shed 2 bases, J shed 5 bases, and the junction held 10 bases outside the gene matches. The CDR3 is 15 residues long. CDR3 DNA sequence: TGCAGTGCTAGACAGGGGGCACCGAATTGGGAGACCCAGTACTTC. This translates into CSARQGAPNWETQYF.

This clonotype occurred many times. The CDR3 DNA reads as TGCGCCAGCAGCTTTACGTCTAGCGGACTGTCTGGCAATGAGCAGTTCTTC. Its translation is CASSFTSSGLSGNEQFF. The chain carries TRBV5-1 and TRBJ2-1; TRBD2 agrees at 7 bases. Germline V gives CDR1 SGHRS, CDR2 YFSETQ. With V trimmed by 2 bases and J by 6 bases, 14 bases remained unmatched. The CDR3 totals 17 residues.

This clonotype was counted at least ten times. The J gene is TRBJ1-4, the V gene TRBV28, with D perhaps TRBD1 (6 bases). The CDR3 consists of 14 residues. Trimming took off 4 bases at V and 8 bases at J, with 14 bases between the two ends. Germline values: CDR1 MDHEN, CDR2 SYDVKM. The CDR3 DNA reads as TGTGCCAGCAGTTCTACAGGGTTTTGGGAAAAACTGTTTTTT. Translation: CASSSTGFWEKLFF.

Points on this clonotype: This likely stems from a read error, as it lies one base from a far larger clone. The chain recombines TRBV6-2 or TRBV6-3 with TRBJ2-7, with TRBD1 matching 9 bases. V gave up 6 bases and J gave up 4 bases; unmatched junction bases: 7. CDR1 is MNHEY, CDR2 SVGEGT, per germline. The CDR3 runs 14 residues. CDR3 nucleotides: TGTGCCAGCAGGGCCGGGACAGGGATTTACGAGCAGTACTTC. This codes for CASRAGTGIYEQYF.

The rearrangement uses TRBV10-3 and TRBJ1-2, with 12 bases that match TRBD1. V was pared by 8 bases and J by 6 bases, with 4 bases of the junction left unmatched. Germline CDR1 ENHRY, CDR2 SYGVKD. CDR3 length: 13 amino acids. CDR3 bases: TGTGCCATCCCGGGACAGGGGGCGCATGGCTACACCTTC. It specifies CAIPGQGAHGYTF.

This clonotype was seen repeatedly, ten times or more. The J gene is TRBJ1-1, the V gene TRBV4-1, with 8 bases matching TRBD1. V shed 6 bases, J shed 5 bases, and the junction held 5 bases outside the gene matches. The CDR3 runs 13 residues. Germline values: CDR1 MGHRA, CDR2 YSYEKL. The CDR3 loop is CASRLDRGTEAFF. For the CDR3, the DNA is TGCGCCAGCAGACTTGACAGGGGTACTGAAGCTTTCTTT.